This is a list of T cell receptor beta chains from one sample in a study of T cell responses to AZD1222 COVID-19 vaccine. Clones were read by immunoSEQ multiplex PCR, and TCRdb kept only the in-frame ones, dropping some. The table has approximately 140,000 clones, 75% to 95% seen once. The sample consisted of peripheral blood, taken on day 0 of MenACWY control vaccination. These receptors originate from an adult in good health. Each CDR3 is given with its conserved first and last residue. The D gene is left open where the match is weak. Only some rows state a clone size, as once, few, many or a class for expanded clones.

>TRBJ1-5|NA|NA|TRBV7-8
TGTGCCAGCAGCCTCGGGGGTGAGCCCCAGCATTTT
CASSLGGEPQHF
>TRBJ1-2|NA|NA|TRBV27
TGTGCCAGCAGTTTCACCGCCGACGGAAACTATGGCTACACCTTC
CASSFTADGNYGYTF
>TRBJ1-1|NA|NA|TRBV28
TGTGCCAGCAGTACCCCAGGGTTGGACACTGAAGCTTTCTTT
CASSTPGLDTEAFF
>TRBJ1-1|TRBD1|NA|TRBV5-1
TGCGCCAGCAGCTTGGCTGGGACAGCCTTTATCGAAGCTTTCTTT
CASSLAGTAFIEAFF
>TRBJ1-1|NA|NA|TRBV18
TGTGCCAGCTCACCTGGCAGGACGGGGAACACTGAAGCTTTCTTT
CASSPGRTGNTEAFF
>TRBJ2-7|TRBD1|NA|TRBV29-1
TGCAGCGCTCGTACCGGGACAGTTCTCCACGAGCAGTACTTC
CSARTGTVLHEQYF
>TRBJ1-1|NA|NA|TRBV30
TGTGCCTGGAGTGTAAGGGCGGACACTGAAGCTTTCTTT
CAWSVRADTEAFF
>TRBJ2-5|TRBD2|NA|TRBV3-1/TRBV3-2
TGTGCCAGCAGCCAACTTGGAGCGGGGGAAGAGACCCAGTACTTC
CASSQLGAGEETQYF
>TRBJ2-7|NA|NA|TRBV27
TGTGCCAGCAGGGCGCGGACCACAAACACCTACGAGCAGTACTTC
CASRARTTNTYEQYF
>TRBJ2-5|NA|NA|TRBV11-2
TGTGCCAGCAGCCCTCGTGGCGATTTCCAAGAGACCCAGTACTTC
CASSPRGDFQETQYF
>TRBJ2-2|NA|NA|TRBV19
TGTGCCAGTAGTTACCTTGGAAAGACCGGGGAGCTGTTTTTT
CASSYLGKTGELFF
>TRBJ1-2|NA|NA|TRBV6-1
TGTGCCAGCAGTGAATCGGTCAGGGGCAGTGATGGCTACACCTTC
CASSESVRGSDGYTF
>TRBJ1-4|NA|NA|TRBV5-1
TGCGCCAGCAGCTTGGCCGGGGGGCCAACACGAACTAATGAAAAACTGTTTTTT
CASSLAGGPTRTNEKLFF
>TRBJ1-2|NA|once|TRBV6-5
TGTGCCAGCAGTTACGACACAATCTATGGCTACACCTTC
CASSYDTIYGYTF
>TRBJ2-7|NA|once|TRBV5-4
TGTGCCAGCAGCCTATCCGGACAGCTCTACGAGCAGTACTTC
CASSLSGQLYEQYF
>TRBJ2-7|NA|NA|TRBV5-4
TGTGCCAGCAGCACAATGAGCGGGCTAAGCTCCTACGAGCAGTACTTC
CASSTMSGLSSYEQYF
>TRBJ1-4|NA|once|TRBV11-2
TGTGCCAGCAGCATACAGGACACCGGTCATGAAAAACTGTTTTTT
CASSIQDTGHEKLFF
>TRBJ1-2|NA|NA|TRBV7-9
TGTGCCAGCAGCTTAAACCCCGAGCGTAACTATGGCTACACCTTC
CASSLNPERNYGYTF
>TRBJ2-6|NA|few|TRBV6-4
TGTGCCAGCAGTGACTCGAGCTCTGGGGCCAACGTCCTGACTTTC
CASSDSSSGANVLTF
>TRBJ2-5|NA|NA|TRBV5-1
TGCGCCAGCAGCTTCGGCTCGGAGGAGACCCAGTACTTC
CASSFGSEETQYF
>TRBJ2-7|TRBD1|NA|TRBV25-1
TGTGCCAGCAGTGAAGCCCTTGCAGGGGGCGGTCTGGGTGAGCAGTACTTC
CASSEALAGGGLGEQYF
>TRBJ1-1|NA|NA|TRBV6-5
TGTGCCAGCAGTTACAGTAGGCAGGGAAACACTGAAGCTTTCTTT
CASSYSRQGNTEAFF
>TRBJ1-4|NA|NA|TRBV7-9
TGTGCCAGCAGCCGGACCAGGGGCGGAGATGAAAAACTGTTTTTT
CASSRTRGGDEKLFF
>TRBJ1-4|NA|NA|TRBV6-1
TGTGCCAGCAGTGAACTCCTGACTCGGGGGGAAAAACTGTTTTTT
CASSELLTRGEKLFF
>TRBJ2-7|TRBD1|NA|TRBV28
TGTGCCAGCAGCCCGACCTTAGGACAGGCCTACGAGCAGTACTTC
CASSPTLGQAYEQYF
>TRBJ2-7|TRBD1|NA|TRBV5-8
TGTGCCAGCAGCCGACAGGGACACGAGCAGTACTTC
CASSRQGHEQYF
>TRBJ2-3|NA|NA|TRBV5-1
TGCGCCAGCAGCTTGGAAAAGGGGACGGGTTCTACGCAGTATTTT
CASSLEKGTGSTQYF
>TRBJ2-6|NA|NA|TRBV7-9
TGTGCCAGCAGCCTTGGGGGGACATCTTACTCTGGGGCCAACGTCCTGACTTTC
CASSLGGTSYSGANVLTF
>TRBJ1-2|TRBD1|few|TRBV18
TGTGCCAGCTCACGGCCGGGACAGCGAAACTATGGCTACACCTTC
CASSRPGQRNYGYTF
>TRBJ1-2|NA|NA|TRBV6-5
TGTGCCAGCAGCCCAGATTATCTTTATGGCTACACCTTC
CASSPDYLYGYTF
>TRBJ2-7|NA|once|TRBV10-3
TGTGCCATCAGTGGCTTGTCCTACGAGCAGTACTTC
CAISGLSYEQYF
>TRBJ1-2|NA|NA|TRBV2
TGTGCCAGCAGTGGTACAGGGCCTCTAGGCTACACCTTC
CASSGTGPLGYTF
>TRBJ1-1|NA|NA|TRBV4-2
TGTGCCAGCAGCCAAGTTGCAGGGCATGACACTGAAGCTTTCTTT
CASSQVAGHDTEAFF
>TRBJ1-6|NA|NA|TRBV30
TGTGCCTGGAGCCCCCAGGGGCAGGAACATTCACCCCTCCACTTT
CAWSPQGQEHSPLHF